This T cell receptor (beta chain) was sequenced during a study of blood T cell repertoires in COVID-19. Study context: Nucleic acid was either cDNA or gDNA, and it came from T cells, B-cell-depleted T cells, or PBMCs.

This CDR3 comprises 17 residues. Trimming removed 5 bases from V and 2 bases from J, with 21 bases in between. The germline gives CDR1 PRHDT, CDR2 FYEKMQ (reference sequence). Authors' processing steps: Estimation of nucleated cell counts relied on the amplification of reference gene primers. TCRdb's table, derived via immunoSEQ multiplex PCR, lists solely in-frame clones and lacks some. V, J and clone size derive from that table, while D and trimming were established from the DNA sequence. The sample lists 300,000 or so clones; 65% to 90% were seen once. Membership in each cohort depended on participant-reported clinical history.

This clonotype originated in a woman between 18 and 29 years old who had recovered from COVID-19. The sequenced sample consisted of PBMCs or T cells enriched from blood (not recorded which). V is TRBV13 and J is TRBJ1-2; a possible D gene is TRBD1 (6 bases). CDR3 in amino acids: CASSPSDRYSKNYGYTF. The CDR3, as DNA: TGTGCCAGCAGCCCGAGTGACAGGTACAGTAAGAACTATGGCTACACCTTC.